This T cell receptor (beta chain) appears in the sequencing data of a study of T cell responses to AZD1222 COVID-19 vaccine. The study's findings and limits: It should be noted that donors were predominantly white British and more often female, and clonal diversity was possibly underestimated. Among those given AZD1222, only five or six were seropositive at baseline.

The CDR3 totals 12 residues. The V and J ends lost 7 bases and 5 bases respectively, with 12 bases between them. Germline CDR1 SGHDT, CDR2 YYEEEE. Clones were sequenced by immunoSEQ multiplex PCR, and TCRdb holds only the in-frame ones, with some missing. The sample holds about 130,000 clones, 88% seen once. As to this clone: The antigen is unknown.

The sample was peripheral blood, taken on day 0 of AZD1222 vaccination. J is TRBJ1-1 and V is TRBV5-6; D gene ambiguous. This TCR came from an adult in good health. The CDR3 protein is CASSWSGTEAFF. The CDR3 DNA reads TGTGCCAGCTCATGGTCGGGGACTGAAGCTTTCTTT.